The rows below give T cell receptor beta chains drawn from one sample of a study of shared clonotypes between healthy human individuals. TCRdb keeps only in-frame clones here, not all; method: immunoSEQ multiplex PCR. There are 2 million to 2.5 million clones in the sample; around 93% occur only once, and approximately 1.7% lies in the top ten. Source material: naive CD8+ T cells from PBMCs. Every receptor here comes from a man aged 18-30 years in good health. Some clones in this sample may be carry-over from other donors' samples. Both conserved end residues are part of each CDR3. Each record gives: CDR3 DNA, CDR3 protein, clone size, V gene, D gene, J gene. D genes are given only for firm matches. Rows give clone size only sometimes, using once, few, many, or a class for an expanded clone.

DNA: TGTGCCTGGGGTGACAGCCCTGACGATGAGCAGTTCTTC
CDR3: CAWGDSPDDEQFF
size: .
V: TRBV30
D: .
J: TRBJ2-1

DNA: TGTGCCAGCAGCCAATTACGGGATGAAAAACTGTTTTTT
CDR3: CASSQLRDEKLFF
size: once
V: TRBV5-5
D: .
J: TRBJ1-4

DNA: TGTGCCAGCAGTTACGGGGACAGAGATACAGATACGCAGTATTTT
CDR3: CASSYGDRDTDTQYF
size: once
V: TRBV6-5
D: TRBD1
J: TRBJ2-3

DNA: TGCAGCGTTTTTGGGGGTAATGAAAAACTGTTTTTT
CDR3: CSVFGGNEKLFF
size: .
V: TRBV29-1
D: .
J: TRBJ1-4

DNA: TGTGCCACCAGCAGACCCAGGGAGAACACTGAAGCTTTCTTT
CDR3: CATSRPRENTEAFF
size: .
V: TRBV15
D: .
J: TRBJ1-1

DNA: TGTGCCAGCAGCCCCGAACTTCGTGTCACAGATACGCAGTATTTT
CDR3: CASSPELRVTDTQYF
size: once
V: TRBV7-6
D: .
J: TRBJ2-3

DNA: TGTGCCAGCAGCCCGATCGGGGAGGTCACTGAAGCTTTCTTT
CDR3: CASSPIGEVTEAFF
size: few
V: TRBV5-8
D: .
J: TRBJ1-1

DNA: TGTGCCAGCAGCTTAGAGCTAGCGGGGTCCTACAATGAGCAGTTCTTC
CDR3: CASSLELAGSYNEQFF
size: .
V: TRBV7-8
D: TRBD2
J: TRBJ2-1

DNA: TGTGCCAGCGGGGACAGGGGGCCCTACGAGCAGTACTTC
CDR3: CASGDRGPYEQYF
size: few
V: TRBV27
D: TRBD1
J: TRBJ2-7

DNA: TGCAGCGTTGAAGATGGTGGGGCGCGCTCCGGGGAGCTGTTTTTT
CDR3: CSVEDGGARSGELFF
size: .
V: TRBV29-1
D: .
J: TRBJ2-2

DNA: TGTGCCAGCAGCTTAGGTCCCGCCCAGTACTTC
CDR3: CASSLGPAQYF
size: .
V: TRBV11-2
D: .
J: TRBJ2-7

DNA: TGTGCCAGCAGCTTAACGACAGGGGGCCAAGTTACGCAGTATTTT
CDR3: CASSLTTGGQVTQYF
size: .
V: TRBV7-3
D: TRBD1
J: TRBJ2-3

DNA: TGTGCCAGCAGCCCGGGGGACAGGGACTATGGCTACACCTTC
CDR3: CASSPGDRDYGYTF
size: once
V: TRBV9
D: TRBD1
J: TRBJ1-2

DNA: TGTGCCATCAGTGAGCCAGGACTAGTGGGGACATCAGATACGCAGTATTTT
CDR3: CAISEPGLVGTSDTQYF
size: .
V: TRBV10-3
D: .
J: TRBJ2-3

DNA: TGTGCCAGCAGTGAATTTCGACTAGCGGGATACAATGAGCAGTTCTTC
CDR3: CASSEFRLAGYNEQFF
size: .
V: TRBV25-1
D: TRBD2
J: TRBJ2-1

DNA: TGCGCCAGCAGCCTACCACAGGGAATCGACTATGGCTACACCTTC
CDR3: CASSLPQGIDYGYTF
size: .
V: TRBV5-1
D: .
J: TRBJ1-2

DNA: TGTGCCATCAGTGAGTCCGGTTCTAGCAATCAGCCCCAGCATTTT
CDR3: CAISESGSSNQPQHF
size: .
V: TRBV10-3
D: .
J: TRBJ1-5

DNA: TGTGCCAGCAGTAACCCAAGGACATACTCGACTGAAGCTTTCTTT
CDR3: CASSNPRTYSTEAFF
size: .
V: TRBV28
D: .
J: TRBJ1-1

DNA: TGCGCCAGCAGCGATGAGGGACTGGGGGTAATCGAGCAGTTCTTC
CDR3: CASSDEGLGVIEQFF
size: .
V: TRBV5-1
D: .
J: TRBJ2-1

DNA: TGTGCCAGCAGCCCCACGAGCGATTACAATGAGCAGTTCTTC
CDR3: CASSPTSDYNEQFF
size: .
V: TRBV7-9
D: .
J: TRBJ2-1

DNA: TGTGCCACCAAAGATGGTCTGGGGGAGCAGTACTTC
CDR3: CATKDGLGEQYF
size: .
V: TRBV19
D: .
J: TRBJ2-7

DNA: TGTGCCAGCAGCCCCAGCCGGGACAGGGAGGCCTACGAGCAGTACTTC
CDR3: CASSPSRDREAYEQYF
size: once
V: TRBV7-9
D: TRBD1
J: TRBJ2-7

DNA: TGTGCCAGCAGCCCGCTAGCGGGACGCGAGCAGTTCTTC
CDR3: CASSPLAGREQFF
size: once
V: TRBV5-4
D: TRBD2
J: TRBJ2-1

DNA: TGTGCCAGCAGGTCCGAAGCGGGCCGAGGCGCAGATACGCAGTATTTT
CDR3: CASRSEAGRGADTQYF
size: .
V: TRBV7-3
D: .
J: TRBJ2-3

DNA: TGTGCCAGCAGCTCGGAACGCGGTTACAGGGAGGGGACCCAGTACTTC
CDR3: CASSSERGYREGTQYF
size: .
V: TRBV7-9
D: .
J: TRBJ2-5

DNA: TGTGCCAGCAGTGGGGGGAACACTGAAGCTTTCTTT
CDR3: CASSGGNTEAFF
size: once
V: TRBV2
D: .
J: TRBJ1-1

DNA: TGTGCCAGTAGCACCGGGACAGGGTTTAGCGTCACTGAAGCTTTCTTT
CDR3: CASSTGTGFSVTEAFF
size: .
V: TRBV19
D: TRBD1
J: TRBJ1-1

DNA: TGTGCCAGCAGTCCTGGACTAGTGTCTTCCTACGAGCAGTACTTC
CDR3: CASSPGLVSSYEQYF
size: .
V: TRBV27
D: TRBD2
J: TRBJ2-7

DNA: TGCGCCAGCAGCCAAGATCGCGTTGGCAACGAGCAGTACTTC
CDR3: CASSQDRVGNEQYF
size: .
V: TRBV4-3
D: .
J: TRBJ2-7

DNA: TGTGCCAGCAGCCCTATTCGGGGGACCGAGCAGTACTTC
CDR3: CASSPIRGTEQYF
size: .
V: TRBV28
D: .
J: TRBJ2-7

DNA: TGTGCCAGCAGCCCGCGGACAGGGGGCCGGGAGCGGTACTTC
CDR3: CASSPRTGGRERYF
size: .
V: TRBV5-8
D: TRBD1
J: TRBJ2-7

DNA: TGTGCCAGCAGCTTAGACGGGCCCGTCGGCGGGGAGCTGTTTTTT
CDR3: CASSLDGPVGGELFF
size: .
V: TRBV7-6
D: .
J: TRBJ2-2

DNA: TGTGCCAGCAGTTTCCGCGTGTGGCAGCCCCAGCATTTT
CDR3: CASSFRVWQPQHF
size: .
V: TRBV28
D: .
J: TRBJ1-5

DNA: TGTGCCAGCAGTGAAGCCGTGGGGGGACACCATAGCAATCAGCCCCAGCATTTT
CDR3: CASSEAVGGHHSNQPQHF
size: once
V: TRBV6-1
D: .
J: TRBJ1-5

DNA: TGCGCCAGCACTCCAGGCAACTCTGGAAACACCATATATTTT
CDR3: CASTPGNSGNTIYF
size: .
V: TRBV4-1
D: .
J: TRBJ1-3

DNA: TGCGCCAGCAGTGACTCCCGGGAGGATTCGGTTTACGAGCAGTACTTC
CDR3: CASSDSREDSVYEQYF
size: .
V: TRBV10-1
D: TRBD2
J: TRBJ2-7

DNA: TGTGCCTGTGAACAGGGTTCTGGAAACACCATATATTTT
CDR3: CACEQGSGNTIYF
size: .
V: TRBV30
D: .
J: TRBJ1-3

DNA: TGTGCCATCACAGGGTCACAGCCCCAGCATTTT
CDR3: CAITGSQPQHF
size: few
V: TRBV6-4
D: .
J: TRBJ1-5

DNA: TGTGCCAGCAGTTTCACCCCCCACCAGGATAGCGGGATAAGCTCCTACGAGCAGTACTTC
CDR3: CASSFTPHQDSGISSYEQYF
size: .
V: TRBV28
D: TRBD2
J: TRBJ2-7